The next 8 T cell receptor beta chains were all read from a single sample in a study of cytomegalovirus exposure and HLA in healthy donors. PCR was performed using 60 Vbeta and 13 Jbeta primers. The table came from immunoSEQ multiplex PCR; TCRdb's copy has only in-frame clones and leaves some out. The data contain 85,000 to 130,000 clones, 75% to 80% of them singletons. Specimen: PBMCs. The receptors here all came from a man aged 60 to 75 in good health and CMV-seropositive.

V is TRBV28 and J is TRBJ1-2; weak D call: TRBD1 (5 bases). The CDR3 spans 13 residues. Germline-derived CDR1 and CDR2 are MDHEN and SYDVKM. Trimming cost V 7 bases and J 4 bases, with 13 bases left between them. The CDR3 spells CASTRQNFYGYTF. The CDR3 DNA sequence: TGTGCCAGCACGCGACAGAACTTCTATGGCTACACCTTC.

The V gene is TRBV6-5, the J gene TRBJ2-5; 11 bases fit TRBD1. TRBJ2-7 explains the end of the DNA better; the J call may be wrong. Germline CDR1 reads MNHEY; CDR2 reads SVGAGI. The CDR3 length is 15 residues. The CDR3 sequence: CASNPWGTGGYEQYF. CDR3 bases: TGTGCCAGCAACCCTTGGGGGACAGGGGGCTACGAGCAGTACTTC.

V usage is TRBV18 and J usage is TRBJ2-2, with 7 bases identical to TRBD1. Germline assignment: CDR1 KGHSH and CDR2 LQKENI. This CDR3 contains 14 residues. Trimming took 6 bases from V and 2 from J; bases not matched to a gene: 3. CDR3 in amino acids: CASSYRGNTGELFF. Here the CDR3 DNA reads TGTGCCAGCTCGTACAGGGGCAACACCGGGGAGCTGTTTTTT.

V usage is TRBV19 and J usage is TRBJ2-4; a weak D match, TRBD2 (7 bases). The germline V and J ends were trimmed by 4 bases and 3 bases, with 13 bases remaining between them. This CDR3 contains 15 residues. Germline V CDR1 and CDR2: LNHDA, SQIVND (reference sequence). Here the CDR3 reads CASSTEGGRKNIQYF. The DNA for the CDR3 is TGTGCCAGTAGTACTGAGGGGGGGCGCAAAAACATTCAGTACTTC.

The chain links TRBV5-1 to TRBJ1-2; the match to TRBD1 covers 7 bases. The CDR3 extends over 14 amino acids. After removal of 4 bases from V and 5 bases from J, the junction contained 8 bases not matched to a gene. Germline V gene data show CDR1 as SGHRS and CDR2 as YFSETQ. For the CDR3, the DNA is TGCGCCAGCAGCCAAGGGGACAGAACATATGGCTACACCTTC. Translating gives CASSQGDRTYGYTF.

This clone was seen more than once but under ten times. The chain joins TRBV6-4 to TRBJ2-5, with unresolved D. TRBJ2-7 matches the DNA end more closely, so the J call is doubtful. CDR1 is MRHNA, CDR2 SNTAGT, per germline. The CDR3 has 15 residues. CDR3 amino acids: CASSVVPGQNYEQYF. The CDR3 coding sequence is TGTGCCAGCAGTGTTGTCCCCGGCCAGAACTACGAGCAGTACTTC.

This clone was picked up a small number of times. The chain carries TRBV11-2 and TRBJ2-3, with 14 positions matching TRBD2. V was pared by 3 bases and J by 6 bases, with 2 bases of the junction left unmatched. Germline-derived CDR1 and CDR2 are SGHAT and FQNNGV. CDR3 length equals 15 residues. CDR3 coding DNA: TGTGCCAGCAGCTTGGGACTAGCGGGGGCTGATACGCAGTATTTT. Its protein is CASSLGLAGADTQYF.

This clone appeared a few times. The chain has TRBV9 and TRBJ1-1; the match to TRBD1 covers 7 bases. The CDR3 runs 15 residues. Trimming removed 0 bases from V and 1 base from J; junction bases left unmatched: 3. Germline V gene lookup returns CDR1 SGDLS and CDR2 YYNGEE. This CDR3 reads CASSVGDRQNTEAFF. The DNA of the CDR3 is TGTGCCAGCAGCGTAGGGGACAGACAGAACACTGAAGCTTTCTTT.